Following are 23 T cell receptor beta chains from one sample sequenced in a study of blood T cell repertoires in COVID-19. Some clones are missing from TCRdb's copy, which holds only in-frame ones; the method was immunoSEQ multiplex PCR. The sample has about 330,000 clones, roughly 86% seen once. Sequencing was done on a sample of peripheral blood. The receptors come from a woman aged 45-65 years with acute or convalescent COVID-19.

The chain has TRBV12-3 or TRBV12-4 and TRBJ2-7; possible D gene TRBD2, 6 bases. This CDR3 comprises 13 residues. V was trimmed by 5 bases and J by 1 base, leaving 9 bases between them. CDR3 DNA: TGTGCCAGCAGTATCGGGACTTCCTACGAGCAGTACTTC. This gives the protein CASSIGTSYEQYF.

The chain carries TRBV7-9 and TRBJ2-5; 9 positions agree with TRBD1. V lost 5 bases, J lost 5 bases, and 12 bases stayed unmatched. In germline, CDR1 is SEHNR, CDR2 FQNEAQ (reference sequence). The length of the CDR3 is 16 residues. For the CDR3, the DNA is TGTGCCAGCAGCCCCCCCCGGAACAGGGGGCAGGAGACCCAGTACTTC. Its protein product is CASSPPRNRGQETQYF. Full variable domain (outside the CDR3, taken from reference TRBV7-9 and TRBJ2-5): DTGVSQNPRHKITKRGQNVTFRCDPISEHNRLYWYRQTLGQGPEFLTYFQNEAQLEKSRLLSDRFSAERPKGSFSTLEIQRTEQGDSAMYLCASSPPRNRGQETQYFGPGTRLLVL.

This chain uses TRBV3-1 (or the pseudogene TRBV3-2) with TRBJ2-3; perhaps TRBD2 as D (6 bases). This CDR3 contains 15 residues. V was pared by 4 bases and J by 1 base, with 12 bases between. CDR1 and CDR2 from the germline V gene are LGHDT and YNNKEL (reference sequence). The CDR3 here is CASSPRERGTDTQYF. CDR3 sequence (DNA): TGTGCCAGCAGCCCCCGGGAGAGGGGCACAGATACGCAGTATTTT.

V usage is TRBV10-3 and J usage is TRBJ1-1; the match to TRBD1 covers 8 bases. The germline V gene encodes CDR1 ENHRY and CDR2 SYGVKD. V lost 7 bases and J lost 4; bases outside the gene matches: 2. CDR3 size: 12 residues. CDR3 amino acids: CAITGQGTEAFF. The CDR3 DNA reads TGTGCCATCACAGGACAGGGCACTGAAGCTTTCTTT.

This clone was detected only a few times. The chain joins TRBV6-1 to TRBJ2-2, with TRBD1 matching over 9 bases. From germline, CDR1 is MNHNS and CDR2 SASEGT. V lost 4 bases to trimming and J lost 5 bases; unmatched junction nucleotides: 8. This CDR3 has 16 residues. Here the CDR3 reads CASSALPGQGTGELFF. The CDR3 region has the DNA TGTGCCAGCAGTGCGCTTCCGGGACAGGGAACCGGGGAGCTGTTTTTT.

The chain is built from TRBV5-1 and TRBJ1-2; 11 positions agree with TRBD1. The CDR3 sequence is 15 residues long. Germline V gives CDR1 SGHRS, CDR2 YFSETQ. The trim removed 1 base at V and 8 bases at J, leaving 7 bases unmatched. CDR3 nucleotide sequence: TGCGCCAGCAGCTTGTCAGGACAGGGGGCGTCGGGCTACACCTTC. Protein product: CASSLSGQGASGYTF. The full variable domain, in which reference TRBV5-1 and TRBJ1-2 provide the parts outside the CDR3, is KAGVTQTPRYLIKTRGQQVTLSCSPISGHRSVSWYQQTPGQGLQFLFEYFSETQRNKGNFPGRFSGRQFSNSRSEMNVSTLELGDSALYLCASSLSGQGASGYTFGSGTRLTVV.

This clone appeared a few times. The chain uses TRBV9 and TRBJ1-2; possibly TRBD1 for D (6 bases). The CDR3 has 14 amino acids. V lost 5 bases and J lost 8, with 19 bases in between. Per the germline V gene, CDR1 is SGDLS and CDR2 is YYNGEE. The CDR3 DNA reads as TGTGCCAGCAGTCGGGGACAACCAGGGTACGGCTACACCTTC. Protein product: CASSRGQPGYGYTF.

In its sample, this clone was seen a few times. The rearrangement joins TRBV7-3 to TRBJ2-1; no clear D gene. Germline values: CDR1 SGHTA, CDR2 FQGTGA. The V end lost 1 base, the J end lost 0 bases, and 10 bases lay between the germline ends. The CDR3 has 16 amino acids. As DNA, the CDR3 is TGTGCCAGCAGCTTAATGGCCAGAAGCTCCTACAATGAGCAGTTCTTC. This codes for CASSLMARSSYNEQFF.

This clone occurred a few times. V gene TRBV4-1 combines with J gene TRBJ2-7; weak D call: TRBD2 (6 bases). V lost 4 bases, J lost 6 bases, and 16 bases lay in between. Per the germline V gene, CDR1 is MGHRA and CDR2 is YSYEKL. The CDR3 spans 14 residues. The CDR3 DNA follows: TGCGCCAGCAGCCGTGACTCGACTAGGGGCGAGCAGTACTTC. Encoded protein: CASSRDSTRGEQYF.

The chain couples TRBV28 to TRBJ2-7, with 8 positions matching TRBD1. The CDR3 sequence is 13 residues long. V trimming: 6 bases; J trimming: 13 bases; junction bases outside the gene matches: 14. Germline V gene sequence: CDR1 MDHEN, CDR2 SYDVKM. CDR3 nucleotides: TGTGCCAGCAGCCTCAGGGGGGCCGGGACAGGTTACTTC. Translated, it gives CASSLRGAGTGYF.

The chain carries TRBV6-5 and TRBJ1-2; no clear D gene. Trimming took 6 bases from V and 2 from J, leaving 7 bases between them. CDR1 MNHEY and CDR2 SVGAGI come from the germline V gene. The CDR3 is 12 residues long. The CDR3 is CASRNFNYGYTF. CDR3 coding DNA: TGTGCCAGCAGAAACTTCAACTATGGCTACACCTTC.

The J gene is TRBJ2-1, the V gene TRBV5-6; 8 positions match TRBD1. The CDR3 runs to 15 residues. With 0 bases clipped from V and 8 bases from J, the junction kept 7 bases outside the gene matches. Germline-derived CDR1 and CDR2 are SGHDT and YYEEEE. This chain's CDR3 is CASSLAVQGAHEQFF. The CDR3 DNA reads as TGTGCCAGCAGCTTGGCTGTGCAGGGGGCCCATGAGCAGTTCTTC.

The rearrangement joins TRBV18 to TRBJ2-7; 15 nucleotides match TRBD2. Germline assignment: CDR1 KGHSH and CDR2 LQKENI. The CDR3 has 16 amino acids. V lost 1 base, J lost 5 bases, and 3 bases stayed unmatched. The CDR3 DNA is TGTGCCAGCTCACCACGGGGACTAGCGGGAGGCCACGAGCAGTACTTC. It is translated as CASSPRGLAGGHEQYF.

The chain links TRBV6-5 to TRBJ2-1; TRBD2 aligns across 12 bases. This CDR3 contains 16 residues. The trim removed 0 bases at V and 6 bases at J, leaving 3 bases unmatched. CDR1 and CDR2 from the germline V gene are MNHEY and SVGAGI. The CDR3 nucleotides are TGTGCCAGCAGTTACTCGATACTAGCGGGGGGCAATGAGCAGTTCTTC. Its translation: CASSYSILAGGNEQFF.

The chain combines TRBV6-6 with TRBJ2-7; TRBD2 matches at 8 bases. This CDR3 has 16 amino acids. Germline V lookup: CDR1 MNHNY, CDR2 SVGAGI (reference sequence). After removal of 5 bases from V and 5 bases from J, the junction contained 14 bases not matched to a gene. The CDR3 DNA sequence: TGTGCCAGCAGTCCACCCGGGAGGGCCGATGGGGACGAGCAGTACTTC. Translating it yields CASSPPGRADGDEQYF.

J is TRBJ2-7 and V is TRBV27, with 8 positions matching TRBD1. V lost 5 bases to trimming and J lost 3 bases; unmatched junction nucleotides: 0. The CDR3 runs 12 residues. The germline V gene encodes CDR1 MNHEY and CDR2 SMNVEV (reference sequence). CDR3 protein: CASSDRGYEQYF. DNA for the CDR3: TGTGCCAGCAGTGACAGGGGCTACGAGCAGTACTTC.

The chain combines TRBV4-1 with TRBJ1-2; 9 bases agree with TRBD1. The CDR3 totals 17 residues. CDR1 is MGHRA, CDR2 YSYEKL, per germline. With V trimmed by 3 bases and J by 0 bases, 8 bases remained unmatched. The CDR3 here is CASSQGDREFPNYGYTF. In nucleotides, the CDR3 is TGCGCCAGCAGCCAGGGGGACAGGGAGTTTCCTAACTATGGCTACACCTTC.

The rearrangement links TRBV4-3 to TRBJ2-7, with 8 nucleotides matching TRBD1. J was trimmed by 3 bases and V by 3 bases; bases with no gene match: 4. The germline CDR1 and CDR2 sequences are LGHNA and YSLEER. The CDR3 extends over 14 amino acids. CDR3 residues: CASSQTGALYEQYF. DNA of the CDR3: TGCGCCAGCAGCCAGACAGGGGCCCTCTACGAGCAGTACTTC.

V usage is TRBV28 and J usage is TRBJ2-3, with 7 bases matching TRBD1. V was pared by 5 bases and J by 2 bases, with 13 bases of the junction left unmatched. Germline V gene lookup returns CDR1 MDHEN and CDR2 SYDVKM. CDR3 size: 17 residues. CDR3 loop: CASSLRRDSANTDTQYF. The CDR3 coding sequence is TGTGCCAGCAGTCTCCGCCGGGACAGCGCTAACACAGATACGCAGTATTTT. Full variable domain (remainder filled in from reference TRBV28 and TRBJ2-3): DVKVTQSSRYLVKRTGEKVFLECVQDMDHENMFWYRQDPGLGLRLIYFSYDVKMKEKGDIPEGYSVSREKKERFSLILESASTNQTSMYLCASSLRRDSANTDTQYFGPGTRLTVL.

The gene calls are TRBV5-1 and TRBJ1-2, with D tentatively TRBD1 (6 bases). The CDR3 sequence is 15 residues long. V was trimmed by 4 bases and J by 1 base, leaving 14 bases between them. Germline V lookup: CDR1 SGHRS, CDR2 YFSETQ. DNA for the CDR3: TGCGCCAGCAGCCTAGGGCAGGACAGTAACTATGGCTACACCTTC. Its protein is CASSLGQDSNYGYTF.

The CDR3 loop is CASSHGQGSYNEQFF. CDR3 nucleotides: TGTGCCAGCAGCCATGGCCAGGGCTCCTACAATGAGCAGTTCTTC. The chain joins TRBV4-2 to TRBJ2-1, with D tentatively TRBD1 (5 bases). V was clipped by 3 bases and J by 0 bases, with 9 bases between them. The CDR3 has 15 residues. From germline, CDR1 is LGHNA and CDR2 YNFKEQ.

The chain is built from TRBV5-1 and TRBJ1-4, with 10 bases identical to TRBD1. Germline V CDR1 and CDR2: SGHRS, YFSETQ. The CDR3 loop spans 17 amino acids. The V and J ends lost 2 bases and 6 bases, in that order; junction bases with no gene match: 10. CDR3 nucleotide sequence: TGCGCCAGCAGCTTACTGACAGGGGGCGTAGGTGATGAAAAACTGTTTTTT. It yields the protein CASSLLTGGVGDEKLFF.

V usage is TRBV7-3 and J usage is TRBJ2-1; maybe TRBD2 (6 bases). Germline V gene sequence: CDR1 SGHTA, CDR2 FQGTGA. The CDR3 is made up of 13 amino acids. Trimming shortened V by 2 bases and J by 7 bases, and 9 bases separated the two germline ends. CDR3 in DNA: TGTGCCAGCAGCTTAGGCGGGACTAATGAGCAGTTCTTC. Protein product: CASSLGGTNEQFF.